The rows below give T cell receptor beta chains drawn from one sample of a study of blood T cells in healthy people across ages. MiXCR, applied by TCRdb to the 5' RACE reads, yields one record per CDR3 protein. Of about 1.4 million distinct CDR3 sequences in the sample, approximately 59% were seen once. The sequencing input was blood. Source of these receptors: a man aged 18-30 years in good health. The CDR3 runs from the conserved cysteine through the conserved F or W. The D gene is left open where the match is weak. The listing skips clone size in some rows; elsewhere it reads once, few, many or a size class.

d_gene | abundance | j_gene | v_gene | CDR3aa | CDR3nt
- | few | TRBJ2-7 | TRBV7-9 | CASSQGGFRVEQYF | TGTGCCAGCAGCCAGGGAGGCTTTAGAGTCGAGCAGTACTTC
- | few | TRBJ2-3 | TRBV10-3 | CAIRGLGPPDTQYF | TGTGCCATCAGAGGCCTAGGGCCCCCAGATACGCAGTATTTT
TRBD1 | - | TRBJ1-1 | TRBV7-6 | CASSQFHRGLSTEAFF | TGTGCCAGCAGCCAATTCCACAGGGGTTTATCCACTGAAGCTTTCTTT
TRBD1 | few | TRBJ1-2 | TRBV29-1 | CSARAEGTGAPYGYTF | TGCAGCGCTAGAGCGGAGGGGACAGGAGCGCCCTATGGCTACACCTTC
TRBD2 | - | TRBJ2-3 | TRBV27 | CASGTSGTNTQYF | TGTGCCAGCGGGACTAGCGGGACAAATACGCAGTATTTT
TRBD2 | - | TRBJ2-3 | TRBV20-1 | CSARRGGLDTQYF | TGCAGTGCTAGGCGGGGGGGCCTAGATACGCAGTATTTT
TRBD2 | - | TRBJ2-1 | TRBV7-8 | CASTIASGSYNEQFF | TGTGCCAGCACCATTGCTAGCGGGAGCTACAATGAGCAGTTCTTC
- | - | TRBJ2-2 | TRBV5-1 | CASSLGGTTNTGELFF | TGCGCCAGCAGCTTGGGAGGGACCACGAACACCGGGGAGCTGTTTTTT
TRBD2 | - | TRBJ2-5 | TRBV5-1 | CASSQGLALETQYF | TGCGCCAGCAGCCAGGGACTAGCTTTGGAGACCCAGTACTTC
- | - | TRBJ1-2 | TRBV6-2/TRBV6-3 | CASKDRGGYGYTF | TGTGCCAGCAAGGACCGCGGCGGCTATGGCTACACCTTC
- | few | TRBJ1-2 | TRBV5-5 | CASSPVGGQGYTF | TGTGCCAGCAGCCCCGTCGGGGGCCAAGGCTACACCTTC
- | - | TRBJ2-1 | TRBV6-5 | CASSYGGAGNEQFF | TGTGCCAGCAGTTATGGGGGCGCGGGCAATGAGCAGTTCTTC
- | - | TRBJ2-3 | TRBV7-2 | CASSLGIGATDTQYF | TGTGCCAGCAGCTTAGGGATAGGGGCCACAGATACGCAGTATTTT
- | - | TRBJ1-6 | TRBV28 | CASSYPGPNSPLHF | TGTGCCAGCAGTTATCCCGGTCCGAATTCACCCCTCCACTTT
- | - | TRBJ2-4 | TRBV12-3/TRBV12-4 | CASSLFQGAKNIQYF | TGTGCCAGCAGTTTATTTCAGGGGGCCAAAAACATTCAGTACTTC
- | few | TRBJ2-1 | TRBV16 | CASSGQGIYNEQFF | TGTGCCAGCAGCGGGCAGGGGATCTACAATGAGCAGTTCTTC
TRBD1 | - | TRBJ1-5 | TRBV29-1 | CSVGQGNPNQPQHF | TGCAGCGTTGGACAGGGAAACCCCAATCAGCCCCAGCATTTT
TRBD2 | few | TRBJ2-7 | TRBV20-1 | CSASSSGRATTGEQYF | TGCAGTGCTAGCTCTAGCGGGAGGGCCACCACTGGCGAGCAGTACTTC
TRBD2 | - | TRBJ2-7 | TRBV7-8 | CASSLPSGLSYEQYF | TGTGCCAGCAGCTTGCCTAGCGGGCTCTCCTACGAGCAGTACTTC
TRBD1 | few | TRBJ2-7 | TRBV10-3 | CAIRPGTGSTYEQYF | TGTGCCATCAGGCCCGGGACAGGATCCACCTACGAGCAGTACTTC
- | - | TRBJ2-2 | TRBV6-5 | CASSQAYGELFF | TGTGCCAGCAGTCAGGCCTACGGGGAGCTGTTTTTT
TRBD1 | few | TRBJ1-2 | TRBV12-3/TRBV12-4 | CASSLVSGQGVLGYTF | TGTGCCAGCAGTTTAGTAAGTGGACAGGGCGTTCTTGGCTACACCTTC
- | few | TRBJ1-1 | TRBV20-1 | CSASQGWNTEAFF | TGCAGTGCTAGCCAGGGGTGGAACACTGAAGCTTTCTTT
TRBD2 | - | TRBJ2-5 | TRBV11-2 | CASSLEGRGARETQYF | TGTGCCAGCAGCTTAGAGGGGAGGGGTGCCCGGGAGACCCAGTACTTC
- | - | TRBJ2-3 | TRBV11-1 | CASSPFGGTTTDTQYF | TGTGCCAGCAGCCCCTTCGGCGGGACAACCACAGATACGCAGTATTTT
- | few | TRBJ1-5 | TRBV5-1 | CASSLASHQPQHF | TGCGCCAGCAGCTTGGCATCTCATCAGCCCCAGCATTTT
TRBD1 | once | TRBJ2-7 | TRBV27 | CATIGTGDEQYF | TGTGCCACCATTGGGACAGGGGACGAGCAGTACTTC
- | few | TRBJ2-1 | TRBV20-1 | CSPSGGKYNEQFF | TGCAGTCCTAGTGGGGGGAAGTACAATGAGCAGTTCTTC
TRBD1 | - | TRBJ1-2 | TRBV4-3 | CASSHRQGENYGYTF | TGCGCCAGCAGCCACCGACAGGGTGAAAACTATGGCTACACCTTC
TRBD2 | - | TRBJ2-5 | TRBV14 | CASSQTRGGTQYF | TGTGCCAGCAGCCAAACCCGCGGGGGGACCCAGTACTTC
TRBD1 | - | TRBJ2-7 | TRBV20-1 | CSAGATGISYEQYF | TGCAGTGCTGGAGCGACAGGGATTTCCTACGAGCAGTACTTC
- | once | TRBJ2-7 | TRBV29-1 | CSVEKRRGSYEQYF | TGCAGCGTTGAAAAACGCAGGGGTAGTTACGAGCAGTACTTC
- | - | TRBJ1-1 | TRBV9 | CASSGHRNTEAFF | TGTGCCAGCAGCGGGCACAGGAACACTGAAGCTTTCTTT
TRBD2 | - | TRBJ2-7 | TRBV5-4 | CASSVSGSQNEQYF | TGTGCCAGCAGCGTTAGCGGGAGCCAGAACGAGCAGTACTTC
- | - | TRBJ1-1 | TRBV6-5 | CASSYEGRVAFF | TGTGCCAGCAGTTACGAGGGTAGGGTTGCTTTCTTT
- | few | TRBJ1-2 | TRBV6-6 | CASSDRPSPYGYTF | TGTGCCAGCTCCGACAGGCCCTCCCCCTATGGCTACACCTTC
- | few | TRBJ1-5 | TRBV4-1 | CASSPSQGQPQHF | TGCGCCAGCAGTCCAAGTCAGGGGCAGCCCCAGCATTTT
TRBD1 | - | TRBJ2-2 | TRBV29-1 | CSVFGQGELRPTGELFF | TGCAGCGTTTTTGGACAGGGGGAACTCCGCCCGACCGGGGAGCTGTTTTTT
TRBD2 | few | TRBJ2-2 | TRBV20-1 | CSARDSGSASGELFF | TGCAGTGCTAGAGATAGCGGGAGTGCGTCCGGGGAGCTGTTTTTT
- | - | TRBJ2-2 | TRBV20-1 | CSAVTGSAGELFF | TGCAGTGCTGTTACAGGATCCGCCGGGGAGCTGTTTTTT
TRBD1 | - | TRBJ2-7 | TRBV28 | CASSPPGQGTSSYEQYF | TGTGCCAGCAGCCCACCTGGACAGGGGACCAGCTCCTACGAGCAGTACTTC
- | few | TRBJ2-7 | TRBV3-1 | CASSQRQVGGYEQYF | TGTGCCAGCAGCCAAAGACAGGTTGGGGGTTACGAGCAGTACTTC
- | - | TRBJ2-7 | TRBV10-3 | CAISEFAGRSSYEQYF | TGTGCCATCAGTGAGTTCGCGGGTCGTAGCTCCTACGAGCAGTACTTC
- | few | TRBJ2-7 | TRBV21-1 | CATSRGTATYEQYF | TGTGCCACGAGTCGGGGGACGGCCACCTACGAGCAGTACTTC
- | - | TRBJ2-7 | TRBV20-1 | CSASLTVDEQYF | TGCAGTGCTAGCCTGACAGTCGACGAGCAGTACTTC
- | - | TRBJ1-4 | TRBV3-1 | CASSHLDSSTNEKLFF | TGTGCCAGCAGCCATCTGGACAGTTCAACTAATGAAAAACTGTTTTTT
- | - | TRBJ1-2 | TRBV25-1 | CASSEPTVSYGYTF | TGTGCCAGCAGTGAGCCGACAGTTTCCTATGGCTACACCTTC
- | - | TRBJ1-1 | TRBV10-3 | CAISERTANTEAFF | TGTGCCATCAGTGAGAGAACAGCGAACACTGAAGCTTTCTTT
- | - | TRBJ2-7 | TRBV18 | CASSPLRGAETYEQYF | TGTGCCAGCTCACCATTGAGGGGGGCGGAAACTTACGAGCAGTACTTC
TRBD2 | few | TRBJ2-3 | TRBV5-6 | CASRKLAVTTDTQYF | TGTGCCAGCAGGAAGCTAGCGGTAACCACAGATACGCAGTATTTT
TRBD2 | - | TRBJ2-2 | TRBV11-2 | CASRTPGLAGKGELFF | TGTGCCAGCAGGACGCCGGGACTAGCGGGGAAGGGGGAGCTGTTTTTT
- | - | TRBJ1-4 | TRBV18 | CASSPYGDEKLFF | TGTGCCAGCTCACCATACGGGGATGAAAAACTGTTTTTT
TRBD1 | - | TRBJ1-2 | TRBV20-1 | CSAWTGVKYGYTF | TGCAGTGCTTGGACAGGGGTTAAGTATGGCTACACCTTC
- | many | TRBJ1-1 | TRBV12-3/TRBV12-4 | CASSPNTEAFF | TGTGCCAGCAGCCCGAACACTGAAGCTTTCTTT
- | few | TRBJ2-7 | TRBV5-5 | CASSLEGPSSYEQYF | TGTGCCAGCAGCTTGGAAGGACCGAGCTCCTACGAGCAGTACTTC
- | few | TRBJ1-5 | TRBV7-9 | CASSLGQGPFGQPQHF | TGTGCCAGCAGCTTAGGGCAGGGGCCTTTTGGTCAGCCCCAGCATTTT
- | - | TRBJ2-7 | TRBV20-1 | CSARDLSVSNPYEQYF | TGCAGTGCTAGAGATCTTTCCGTGAGTAATCCCTACGAGCAGTACTTC
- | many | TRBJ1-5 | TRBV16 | CASSQSWNQPQHF | TGTGCCAGCAGCCAATCGTGGAATCAGCCCCAGCATTTT
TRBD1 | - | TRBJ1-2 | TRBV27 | CASSLYPGTDGYGYTF | TGTGCCAGCAGTTTATACCCGGGGACAGACGGCTATGGCTACACCTTC